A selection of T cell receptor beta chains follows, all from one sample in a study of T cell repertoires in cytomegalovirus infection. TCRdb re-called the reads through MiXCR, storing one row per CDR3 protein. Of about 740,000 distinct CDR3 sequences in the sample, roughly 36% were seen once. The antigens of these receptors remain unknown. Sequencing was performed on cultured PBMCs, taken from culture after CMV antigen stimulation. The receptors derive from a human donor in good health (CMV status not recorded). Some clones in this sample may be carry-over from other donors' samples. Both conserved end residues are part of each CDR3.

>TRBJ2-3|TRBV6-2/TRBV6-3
CAIADREYTDTQYF
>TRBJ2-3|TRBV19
CASRNSGGPDTQYF
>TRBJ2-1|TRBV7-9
CASSITGTSGNEQFF
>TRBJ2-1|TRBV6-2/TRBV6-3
CASSSPASGSDEQFF
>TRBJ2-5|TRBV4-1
CASSQAVPETQYF
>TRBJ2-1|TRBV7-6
CASSILAGGYNEQFF
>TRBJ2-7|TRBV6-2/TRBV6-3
CASSWDRQGRYEQYF
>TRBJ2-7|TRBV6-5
CASTPGGSYEQYF
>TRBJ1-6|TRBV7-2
CASSFTGTGVDSPLHF
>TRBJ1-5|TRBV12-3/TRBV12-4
CASSLGAAGLRNQPQHF
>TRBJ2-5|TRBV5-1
CASSWEDLETQYF
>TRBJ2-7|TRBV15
CATSRDRTSPYF
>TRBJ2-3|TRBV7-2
CASSPQTSGAGDTQYF
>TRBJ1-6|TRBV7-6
CASSLERGGSPLHF
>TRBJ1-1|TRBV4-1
CASSSRADGEAFF
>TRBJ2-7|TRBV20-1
CSAREDSHSYEQYF
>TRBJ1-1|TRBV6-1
CASSERAALNTEAFF
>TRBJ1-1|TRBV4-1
CASSQIHQENTEAFF
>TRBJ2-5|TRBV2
CASSSTLGLAETQYF
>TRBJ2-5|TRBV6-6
CASTGLAGVYQETQYF
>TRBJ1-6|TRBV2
CASSESRGNSPLHF
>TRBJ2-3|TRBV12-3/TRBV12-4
CATHRGGSTDTQYF
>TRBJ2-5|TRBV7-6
CASSLGWGGETQYF
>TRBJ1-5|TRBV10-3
CAISPAGGALNQPQHF
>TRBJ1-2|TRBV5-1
CASSSGAGEIGYGYTF
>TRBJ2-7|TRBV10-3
CAISDWNNEQYF
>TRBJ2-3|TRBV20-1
CSASPQGRGTDTQYF
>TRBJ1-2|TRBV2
CASSGRTAYGYTF
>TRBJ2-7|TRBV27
CASGEAPFEQYF
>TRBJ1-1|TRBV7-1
CASSPTGEGNTEAFF
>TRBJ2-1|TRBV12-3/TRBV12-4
CASRELAGGGEQFF
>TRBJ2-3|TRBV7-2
CASSLLGGLSTDTQYF